The rows below give T cell receptor beta chains drawn from one sample of a study of blood T cells in healthy people across ages. TCRdb ran MiXCR on the 5' RACE reads and lists one entry per CDR3 protein. The sample includes 1.5 million to 2 million distinct CDR3 sequences, 30% to 40% of them seen just once. Source material: blood. These receptors originate from a woman aged 25 to 39 in good health. The CDR3 runs from the conserved cysteine through the conserved F or W. A D gene is named only where the DNA matches it firmly. Part of the rows lack a size; the others show once, few, many or a class for expanded clones.

>NA|TRBV4-1|few|TRBJ2-7
TGCGCCAGCAGCCAAGGGACACTTGAATACGAGCAGTACTTC
CASSQGTLEYEQYF
>TRBD1|TRBV6-1|NA|TRBJ2-7
TGTGCCAGCAAGACAGGGACAGGACCCTACGAGCAGTACTTC
CASKTGTGPYEQYF
>NA|TRBV19|NA|TRBJ2-5
TGTGCCAGAGACCAAGAGACCCAGTACTTC
CARDQETQYF
>NA|TRBV28|NA|TRBJ2-5
TGTGCCAGTACCCGGAGGGAGGTCGGAGAGACCCAGTACTTC
CASTRREVGETQYF
>NA|TRBV11-1|NA|TRBJ1-4
TGTGCCAGCAGCTTCGAGGGGTACGAAAAACTGTTTTTT
CASSFEGYEKLFF
>NA|TRBV5-1|few|TRBJ2-5
TGCGCCAGCTGTGTACTGGGACGGTCACAAGAGACCCAGTACTTC
CASCVLGRSQETQYF
>TRBD2|TRBV5-4|NA|TRBJ2-3
TGTGCCAGCAGACCCCAGCGGGGCGATTTGCATACGCAGTATTTT
CASRPQRGDLHTQYF
>NA|TRBV12-3/TRBV12-4|many|TRBJ2-1
TGTGCCAGCAATCTGGCGGCTAGCTCCTACAATGAGCAGTTCTTC
CASNLAASSYNEQFF
>NA|TRBV11-1|NA|TRBJ1-2
TGTGCCAGCAGCCCTGAAAGGGCGCTCCCTTCTAACTATGGCTACACCTTC
CASSPERALPSNYGYTF
>TRBD2|TRBV4-2|many|TRBJ2-3
TGTGCCAGCAGCCAGGGCGGGGGGGCCTTGGATACGCAGTATTTT
CASSQGGGALDTQYF
>NA|TRBV6-1|few|TRBJ2-5
TGTGCCAGCAGTGAGGCACCGAGACGGGAGACCCAGTACTTC
CASSEAPRRETQYF
>TRBD1|TRBV5-1|NA|TRBJ2-3
TGCGCCAGCAGCTTGATCAGGGGGCAGTTAACAGATACGCAGTATTTT
CASSLIRGQLTDTQYF
>NA|TRBV27|NA|TRBJ1-1
TGTGCCAGCAGTTTATCGGGGCGCTCCATGAACACTGAAGCTTTCTTT
CASSLSGRSMNTEAFF
>NA|TRBV5-6|many|TRBJ2-7
TGTGCCAGCAGCTTAGGGTGGGGCTCCTACGAGCAGTACTTC
CASSLGWGSYEQYF
>NA|TRBV7-3|many|TRBJ2-3
TGTGCCAGCAGCCGCGACAGGTCAGATACGCAGTATTTT
CASSRDRSDTQYF
>NA|TRBV27|NA|TRBJ2-1
TGTGCCAGCAGTTCAACCCGCGGGGGCAACTACAATGAGCAGTTCTTC
CASSSTRGGNYNEQFF
>NA|TRBV6-5|NA|TRBJ1-2
TGTGCCAGCAGTTACTCTAACGTAGGCGAATATGGCTACACCTTC
CASSYSNVGEYGYTF
>NA|TRBV5-1|NA|TRBJ1-1
TGCGCCAGCAGCCGCGGGCTCTTCGCTGAAGCTTTCTTT
CASSRGLFAEAFF
>NA|TRBV29-1|many|TRBJ2-5
TGCAGCGCCCTCGGCCAGACCTTTGGGGAGACCCAGTACTTC
CSALGQTFGETQYF
>NA|TRBV19|NA|TRBJ1-4
TGTGCCAGTAGTATAGATCCGGGACGGAATAATGAAAAACTGTTTTTT
CASSIDPGRNNEKLFF
>TRBD1|TRBV5-1|few|TRBJ1-6
TGCGCCAGCAAAAACCCCGGGACAGGCAATTCACCCCTCCACTTT
CASKNPGTGNSPLHF
>TRBD2|TRBV3-1|few|TRBJ2-7
TGTGCCAGCAGCCAAGTCGGGGGGGCGAACGAGCAGTACTTC
CASSQVGGANEQYF
>TRBD1|TRBV13|once|TRBJ2-7
TGTGCCAGCAGCAAAAAGACAGGGGTCTCCTACGAGCAGTACTTC
CASSKKTGVSYEQYF
>NA|TRBV2|NA|TRBJ2-1
TGTGCCAGCAGTGAATCCCGGGGATATGAGCAGTTCTTC
CASSESRGYEQFF
>NA|TRBV7-9|many|TRBJ2-7
TGTGCCAGCAGCGAGTGGAGTTCCTACGAGCAGTACTTC
CASSEWSSYEQYF